The following is a T cell receptor beta chain sequence with its context. Antigen specificity is unknown. TCRdb re-called the 5' RACE reads through MiXCR, storing one row per CDR3 protein. This table has roughly 80,000 distinct CDR3 sequences, around 7.8% appearing once. The data are from a study of spatial heterogeneity in lung cancer. Study-level findings and limits: Follow-up blood showed ubiquitous expanded tumor TCRs less than blood at resection did.

Time point given: sample taken at primary tumor resection. Sequencing of whole RNA from tumor, nontumor lung or frozen PBMC involved no sorting. CDR1 and CDR2 (germline): SGHRS, YFSETQ. V was pared by 3 bases and J by 5 bases, with 14 bases between. CDR3 length equals 15 residues. The starting material was PBMCs, obtained at surgery. The chain employs TRBV5-1 and TRBJ1-4; perhaps TRBD1 as D (5 bases). This clonotype was obtained from a male donor with early-stage non-small cell lung cancer. Here the CDR3 DNA reads TGCGCCAGCAGCTCCCGGGGCGCACCCAATGAAAAACTGTTTTTT. It is translated as CASSSRGAPNEKLFF.